The rows below give T cell receptor beta chains drawn from one sample of a study of read filtering for tumor transcriptome and immune sequencing. Via MiXCR, TCRdb re-called the reads, giving one row per CDR3 protein. The sample holds tens of thousands of distinct CDR3 sequences, about a fifth seen once. Material for sequencing was a population of CD138-negative cells sorted from bone marrow. Receptor source: a donor aged 40 or older with multiple myeloma. Each CDR3 is given with its conserved first and last residue. The D gene is left open where the match is weak. Not every row has a clone size; where given, it reads once, few, many or a size class.

>TRBJ2-3|TRBV23-1|few|.
CASSPHMYTQYF
TGCGCCAGCAGTCCGCATATGTATACGCAGTATTTT
>TRBJ2-7|TRBV20-1|many|TRBD1
CSASDRAYEQYF
TGCAGTGCTTCCGACAGGGCCTACGAGCAGTACTTC
>TRBJ2-2|TRBV20-1|many|.
CSARDSDTNTGELFF
TGCAGTGCTAGAGATAGCGACACGAACACCGGGGAGCTGTTTTTT
>TRBJ2-6|TRBV6-4|many|.
CASSDGGSGANVLTF
TGTGCCAGCAGTGACGGGGGCTCTGGGGCCAACGTCCTGACTTTC
>TRBJ2-1|TRBV20-1|many|TRBD2
CSARVGTSGSDEQFF
TGCAGTGCTAGAGTTGGGACTAGCGGGAGTGATGAGCAGTTCTTC
>TRBJ2-1|TRBV19|many|TRBD2
CASSMGGLAPNNEQFF
TGTGCCAGTAGTATGGGGGGACTAGCGCCCAACAATGAGCAGTTCTTC
>TRBJ2-3|TRBV29-1|many|.
CSVGGYGTDTQYF
TGCAGCGTTGGGGGTTATGGAACAGATACGCAGTATTTT
>TRBJ2-5|TRBV20-1|many|.
CSAAKTGPQETQYF
TGCAGTGCTGCAAAGACAGGCCCCCAAGAGACCCAGTACTTC
>TRBJ1-2|TRBV5-1|few|.
CASSIGTIYGYTF
TGCGCCAGCAGCATCGGGACGATCTATGGCTACACCTTC
>TRBJ2-1|TRBV5-1|many|TRBD2
CASSWTSGGGNEQFF
TGCGCCAGCAGCTGGACTAGCGGGGGAGGTAATGAGCAGTTCTTC
>TRBJ2-3|TRBV5-1|few|.
CATNPGVATDTQYF
TGCGCCACCAACCCGGGGGTGGCCACAGATACGCAGTATTTT
>TRBJ2-7|TRBV29-1|many|TRBD1
CSGTDRARSEQYF
TGCAGCGGGACGGACAGGGCAAGGAGCGAGCAGTACTTC
>TRBJ2-1|TRBV9|many|TRBD2
CASSVEAGGLAGVSSYNEQFF
TGTGCCAGCAGCGTAGAGGCGGGAGGACTAGCGGGAGTATCATCCTACAATGAGCAGTTCTTC
>TRBJ2-3|TRBV5-1|many|TRBD2
CASSLALAGMDTQYF
TGCGCCAGCAGCTTGGCCTTAGCGGGAATGGATACGCAGTATTTT
>TRBJ1-6|TRBV14|many|.
CASSRDEYSPLHF
TGTGCCAGCAGCCGGGACGAGTATTCACCCCTCCACTTT
>TRBJ2-5|TRBV20-1|few|TRBD2
CSVRLAVIETQYF
TGCAGCGTCAGACTAGCGGTCATAGAGACCCAGTACTTC
>TRBJ2-6|TRBV28|many|.
CASRRTSGANVLTF
TGTGCCAGCCGGAGGACCTCTGGGGCCAACGTCCTGACTTTC
>TRBJ2-1|TRBV5-1|many|TRBD2
CASSLELAGGYNEQFF
TGCGCCAGCAGCTTGGAGCTAGCGGGGGGTTACAATGAGCAGTTCTTC
>TRBJ2-3|TRBV20-1|many|.
CSARAPTHSTDTQYF
TGCAGTGCTAGAGCCCCTACCCACTCAACAGATACGCAGTATTTT
>TRBJ1-1|TRBV5-5|many|.
CASSLVRDGLKGAFF
TGTGCCAGCAGCTTGGTGCGGGACGGATTAAAGGGAGCTTTCTTT
>TRBJ2-6|TRBV11-2|many|TRBD1
CASSKGAVDSGANVLTF
TGTGCCAGCAGTAAGGGGGCAGTAGACTCTGGGGCCAACGTCCTGACTTTC
>TRBJ2-7|TRBV20-1|many|TRBD2
CSATRLAGASYEQYF
TGCAGTGCTACCAGACTAGCGGGAGCATCCTACGAGCAGTACTTC
>TRBJ1-2|TRBV29-1|many|.
CSVPAPGAPNYGYTF
TGCAGCGTCCCCGCGCCGGGGGCGCCTAACTATGGCTACACCTTC
>TRBJ2-7|TRBV12-3/TRBV12-4|.|.
CASSFTPGGEQYF
TGTGCCAGCAGTTTTACGCCCGGCGGCGAGCAGTACTTC
>TRBJ2-4|TRBV29-1|many|.
CSVDAFGAKNIQYF
TGCAGCGTTGACGCGTTCGGAGCCAAAAACATTCAGTACTTC
>TRBJ2-3|TRBV7-3|many|TRBD2
CASSLGTSGSAQYF
TGTGCCAGCAGCTTGGGGACTAGCGGGAGCGCGCAGTATTTT
>TRBJ1-1|TRBV7-9|many|.
CASSFGPINTEAFF
TGTGCCAGCAGCTTTGGGCCTATAAACACTGAAGCTTTCTTT
>TRBJ2-1|TRBV6-1|many|TRBD2
CASADLAGGYNEQFF
TGTGCCAGCGCGGACCTAGCGGGGGGCTACAATGAGCAGTTCTTC
>TRBJ2-5|TRBV5-4|.|TRBD1
CASSLGRTGKETQYF
TGTGCCAGCAGCTTGGGGAGGACAGGGAAAGAGACCCAGTACTTC
>TRBJ2-1|TRBV15|.|.
CATSRDQRRLAISYNEQFF
TGTGCCACCAGCAGAGATCAAAGGCGCCTAGCCATCTCCTACAATGAGCAGTTCTTC
>TRBJ2-1|TRBV5-4|many|.
CASSLRPGSYNEQFF
TGTGCCAGCAGCTTAAGGCCTGGCTCCTACAATGAGCAGTTCTTC
>TRBJ2-3|TRBV28|many|TRBD2
CASSTSGGAKDTQYF
TGTGCCAGTAGCACTAGCGGGGGGGCCAAAGATACGCAGTATTTT
>TRBJ2-7|TRBV20-1|few|TRBD2
CSAVVVAAGRAYEQYF
TGCAGTGCAGTCGTCGTCGCAGCGGGGAGGGCCTACGAGCAGTACTTC
>TRBJ2-1|TRBV20-1|once|TRBD2
CSATPALGSGDNEQSF
TGCAGTGCTACCCCTGCCTTAGGTAGCGGGGACAATGAGCAGTCCTTC
>TRBJ2-3|TRBV6-5|many|TRBD2
CASSPFGLAGDTQYF
TGTGCCAGCAGCCCCTTCGGACTAGCGGGAGATACGCAGTATTTT
>TRBJ2-7|TRBV7-9|many|.
CASSLEVHEQYF
TGTGCCAGCAGCTTAGAGGTCCACGAGCAGTACTTC
>TRBJ2-1|TRBV7-9|many|.
CASSLVQGPSYNEQFF
TGTGCCAGCAGCTTAGTCCAGGGCCCCTCCTACAATGAGCAGTTCTTC
>TRBJ2-2|TRBV7-8|many|TRBD2
CASSYGTSGNTGELFF
TGTGCCAGCAGTTACGGGACTAGCGGGAACACCGGGGAGCTGTTTTTT
>TRBJ2-1|TRBV28|many|TRBD2
CASLTSGRNNEQFF
TGTGCCAGCCTTACTAGCGGGAGAAACAATGAGCAGTTCTTC
>TRBJ2-7|TRBV20-1|many|.
CSAAGLYEQYF
TGCAGTGCGGCGGGGCTCTACGAGCAGTACTTC
>TRBJ2-6|TRBV12-3/TRBV12-4|few|TRBD1
CASSLGQGSGANVLTF
TGTGCCAGCAGTTTGGGACAGGGTTCTGGGGCCAACGTCCTGACTTTC
>TRBJ1-5|TRBV6-2/TRBV6-3|many|.
CASNGGGPSNQPQHF
TGTGCCAGCAACGGAGGGGGGCCTAGCAATCAGCCCCAGCATTTT
>TRBJ2-1|TRBV10-3|many|TRBD2
CAISESKASGRANEQFF
TGTGCCATCAGTGAGTCGAAGGCTAGCGGGAGGGCCAATGAGCAGTTCTTC
>TRBJ2-3|TRBV4-1|.|TRBD2
CASNRGLAYYTDTQYF
TGCGCCAGCAACCGAGGACTAGCGTACTACACAGATACGCAGTATTTT
>TRBJ1-2|TRBV5-1|many|.
CASSLGPGLYGYTF
TGCGCCAGCAGCTTGGGCCCAGGGCTCTATGGCTACACCTTC